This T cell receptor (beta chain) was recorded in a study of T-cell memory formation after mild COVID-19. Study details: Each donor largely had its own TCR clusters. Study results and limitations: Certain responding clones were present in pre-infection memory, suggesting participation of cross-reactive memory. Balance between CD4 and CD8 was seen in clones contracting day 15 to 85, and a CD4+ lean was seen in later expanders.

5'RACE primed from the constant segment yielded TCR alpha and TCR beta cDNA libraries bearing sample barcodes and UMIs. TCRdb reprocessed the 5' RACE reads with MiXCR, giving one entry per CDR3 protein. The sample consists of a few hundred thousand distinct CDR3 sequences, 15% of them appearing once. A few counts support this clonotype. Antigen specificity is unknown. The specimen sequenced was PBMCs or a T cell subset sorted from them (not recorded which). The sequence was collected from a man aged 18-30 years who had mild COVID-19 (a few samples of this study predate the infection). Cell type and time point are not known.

Here the CDR3 reads CASSLEQNRNYGYTF. The CDR3 DNA reads TGTGCCAGCAGCTTAGAGCAGAACAGAAACTATGGCTACACCTTC. The chain carries TRBV7-9 and TRBJ1-2; D is unclear. The germline V and J ends were trimmed by 1 base and 2 bases, with 11 bases remaining between them. The germline CDR1 and CDR2 sequences are SEHNR and FQNEAQ (reference sequence). There are 15 residues in the CDR3.